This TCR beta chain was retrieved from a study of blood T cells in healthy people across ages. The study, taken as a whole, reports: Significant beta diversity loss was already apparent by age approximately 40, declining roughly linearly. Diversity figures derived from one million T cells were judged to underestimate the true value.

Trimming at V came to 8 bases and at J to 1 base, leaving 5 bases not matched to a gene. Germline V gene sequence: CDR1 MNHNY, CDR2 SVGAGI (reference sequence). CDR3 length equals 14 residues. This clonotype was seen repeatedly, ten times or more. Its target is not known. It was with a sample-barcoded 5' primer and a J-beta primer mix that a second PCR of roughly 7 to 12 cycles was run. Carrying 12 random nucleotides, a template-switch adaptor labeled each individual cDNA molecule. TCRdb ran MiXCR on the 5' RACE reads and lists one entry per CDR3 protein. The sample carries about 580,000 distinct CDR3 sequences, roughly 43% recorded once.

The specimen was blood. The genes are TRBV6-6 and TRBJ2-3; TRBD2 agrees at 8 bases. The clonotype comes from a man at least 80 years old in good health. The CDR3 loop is CASVGLVGTDTQYF. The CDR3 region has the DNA TGTGCCAGCGTGGGACTAGTTGGCACAGATACGCAGTATTTT.